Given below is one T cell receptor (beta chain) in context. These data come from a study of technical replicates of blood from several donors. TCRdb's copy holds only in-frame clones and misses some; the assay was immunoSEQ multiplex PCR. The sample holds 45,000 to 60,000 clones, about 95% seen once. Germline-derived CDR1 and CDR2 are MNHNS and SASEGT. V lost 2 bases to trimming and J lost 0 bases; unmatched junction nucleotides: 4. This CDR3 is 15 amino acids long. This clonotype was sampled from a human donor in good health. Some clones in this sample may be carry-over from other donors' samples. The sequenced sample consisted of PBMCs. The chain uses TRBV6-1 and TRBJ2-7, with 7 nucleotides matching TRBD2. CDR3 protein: CASSELSGTSYEQYF. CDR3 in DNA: TGTGCCAGCAGTGAACTGAGCGGGACCTCCTACGAGCAGTACTTC.